This T cell receptor beta chain was recovered during a study of control samples from healthy donors and cancer patients. This CDR3 has 15 amino acids. Germline CDR1 and CDR2: SGHTA and FQGNSA. The V and J ends lost 2 bases and 2 bases respectively, with 13 bases between them. TCRdb keeps only in-frame clones here, not all; method: immunoSEQ multiplex PCR. The data show some 140,000 clones, 70% to 90% seen once. The receptor comes from a woman in her thirties in good health. The sequenced material came from blood. The chain is built from TRBV7-2 and TRBJ2-7, with D tentatively TRBD2 (6 bases). The CDR3 DNA reads TGTGCCAGCAGCTTATACGCGGGGCGTGCCTACGAGCAGTACTTC. Translating gives CASSLYAGRAYEQYF.